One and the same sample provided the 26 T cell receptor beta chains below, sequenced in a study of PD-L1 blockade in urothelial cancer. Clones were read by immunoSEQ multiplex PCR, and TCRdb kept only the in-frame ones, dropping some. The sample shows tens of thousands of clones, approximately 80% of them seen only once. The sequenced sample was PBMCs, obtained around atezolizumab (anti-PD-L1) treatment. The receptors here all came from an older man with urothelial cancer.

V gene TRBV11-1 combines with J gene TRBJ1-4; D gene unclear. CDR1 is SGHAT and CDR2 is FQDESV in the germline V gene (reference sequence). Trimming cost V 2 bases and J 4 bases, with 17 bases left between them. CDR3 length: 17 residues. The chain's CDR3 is CASSLCPGPKSNEKLFF. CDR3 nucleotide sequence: TGTGCCAGCAGCTTATGTCCAGGTCCTAAAAGTAATGAAAAACTGTTTTTT.

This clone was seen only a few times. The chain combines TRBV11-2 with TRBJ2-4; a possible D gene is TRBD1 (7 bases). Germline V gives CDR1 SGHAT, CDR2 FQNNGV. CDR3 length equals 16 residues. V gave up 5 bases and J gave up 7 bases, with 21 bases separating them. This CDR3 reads CASSPQSRTGGNIQYF. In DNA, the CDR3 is TGTGCCAGCAGCCCCCAGAGTCGGACAGGAGGGAACATTCAGTACTTC.

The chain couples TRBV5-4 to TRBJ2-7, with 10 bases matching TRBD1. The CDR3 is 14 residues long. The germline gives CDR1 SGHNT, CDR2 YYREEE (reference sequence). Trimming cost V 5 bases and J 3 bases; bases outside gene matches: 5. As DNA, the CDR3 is TGTGCCAGCAGGTCCGGGACAGGGGACTACGAGCAGTACTTC. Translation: CASRSGTGDYEQYF.

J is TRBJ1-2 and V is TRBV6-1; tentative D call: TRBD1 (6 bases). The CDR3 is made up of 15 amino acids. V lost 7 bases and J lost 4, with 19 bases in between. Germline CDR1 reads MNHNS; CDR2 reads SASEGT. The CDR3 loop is CASNPRDGQPYGYTF. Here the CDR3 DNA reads TGTGCCAGCAATCCGAGAGATGGACAGCCCTATGGCTACACCTTC.

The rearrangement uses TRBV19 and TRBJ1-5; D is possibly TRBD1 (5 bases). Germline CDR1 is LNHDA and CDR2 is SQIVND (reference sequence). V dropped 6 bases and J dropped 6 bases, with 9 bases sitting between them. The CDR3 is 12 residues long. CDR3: CASRSGIQPQHF. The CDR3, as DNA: TGTGCCAGTAGATCAGGGATTCAGCCCCAGCATTTT. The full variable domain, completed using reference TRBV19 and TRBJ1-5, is DGGITQSPKYLFRKEGQNVTLSCEQNLNHDAMYWYRQDPGQGLRLIYYSQIVNDFQKGDIAEGYSVSREKKESFPLTVTSAQKNPTAFYLCASRSGIQPQHFGDGTRLSIL.

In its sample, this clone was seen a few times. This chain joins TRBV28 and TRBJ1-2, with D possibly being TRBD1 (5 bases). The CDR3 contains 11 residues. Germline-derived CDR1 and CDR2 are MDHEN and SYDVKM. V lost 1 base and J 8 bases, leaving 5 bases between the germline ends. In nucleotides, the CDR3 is TGTGCCAGCAGTTTATCAGGGGGCTACACCTTC. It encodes CASSLSGGYTF.

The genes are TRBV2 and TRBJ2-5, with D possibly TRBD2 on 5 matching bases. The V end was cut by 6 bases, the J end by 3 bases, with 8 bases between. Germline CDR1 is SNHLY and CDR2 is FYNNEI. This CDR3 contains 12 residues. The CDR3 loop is CASRGDEETQYF. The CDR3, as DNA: TGTGCCAGCAGGGGAGATGAAGAGACCCAGTACTTC.

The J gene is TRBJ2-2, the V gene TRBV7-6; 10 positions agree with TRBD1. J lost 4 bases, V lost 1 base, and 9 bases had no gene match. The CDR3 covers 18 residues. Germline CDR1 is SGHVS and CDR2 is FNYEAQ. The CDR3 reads CASSLVASGTGATGELFF. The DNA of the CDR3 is TGTGCCAGCAGCTTAGTCGCGTCGGGGACAGGGGCCACCGGGGAGCTGTTTTTT.

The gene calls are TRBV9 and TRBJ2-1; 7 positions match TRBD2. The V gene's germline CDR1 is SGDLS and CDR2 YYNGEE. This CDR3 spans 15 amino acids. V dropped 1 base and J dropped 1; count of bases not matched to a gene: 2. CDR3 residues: CASSVLGLSYNEQFF. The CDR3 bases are TGTGCCAGCAGCGTATTGGGACTATCCTACAATGAGCAGTTCTTC.

The CDR3 sequence: CASSIDRGSYEQYF. The CDR3 DNA is TGTGCCAGTAGTATTGACCGGGGATCCTACGAGCAGTACTTC. This chain joins TRBV19 and TRBJ2-7; D might be TRBD2 (5 bases). The CDR3 covers 14 residues. CDR1 is LNHDA, CDR2 SQIVND, per germline (reference sequence). V lost 3 bases and J lost 1, with 10 bases in between.

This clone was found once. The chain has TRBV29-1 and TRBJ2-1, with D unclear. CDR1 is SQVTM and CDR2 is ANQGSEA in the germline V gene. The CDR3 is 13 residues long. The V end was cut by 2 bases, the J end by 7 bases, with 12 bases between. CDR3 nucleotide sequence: TGCAGCGTTGAATTGACTTCTGGAAATGAGCAGTTCTTC. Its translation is CSVELTSGNEQFF.

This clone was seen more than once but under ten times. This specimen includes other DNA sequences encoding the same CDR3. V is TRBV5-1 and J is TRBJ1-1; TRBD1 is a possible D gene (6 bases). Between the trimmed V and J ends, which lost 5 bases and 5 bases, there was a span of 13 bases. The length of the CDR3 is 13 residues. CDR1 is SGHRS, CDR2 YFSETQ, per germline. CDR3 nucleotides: TGCGCCAGCAGTCTAAGGGGGGGGACTGAAGCTTTCTTT. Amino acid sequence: CASSLRGGTEAFF.

CDR3 nucleotide sequence: TGTGCCACCAGCAACCGCCGTGGCAGGAAAGGTTTAGAGACCCAGTACTTC. Translation: CATSNRRGRKGLETQYF. V usage is TRBV15 and J usage is TRBJ2-5; no clear D. The CDR3 length is 17 residues. The germline V and J ends were trimmed by 4 bases and 4 bases, with 22 bases remaining between them. CDR1 is LNHNV, CDR2 YYDKDF, per germline (reference sequence). Together with reference TRBV15 and TRBJ2-5, the CDR3 gives the full variable domain: DAMVIQNPRYQVTQFGKPVTLSCSQTLNHNVMYWYQQKSSQAPKLLFHYYDKDFNNEADTPDNFQSRRPNTSFCFLDIRSPGLGDTAMYLCATSNRRGRKGLETQYFGPGTRLLVL.

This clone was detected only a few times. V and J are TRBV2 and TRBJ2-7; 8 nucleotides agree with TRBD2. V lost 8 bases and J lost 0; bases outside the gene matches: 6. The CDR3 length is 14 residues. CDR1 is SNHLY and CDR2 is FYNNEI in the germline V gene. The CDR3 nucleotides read TGTGCCAGCGGGAGCGGGAGCCTCTCCTACGAGCAGTACTTC. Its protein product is CASGSGSLSYEQYF. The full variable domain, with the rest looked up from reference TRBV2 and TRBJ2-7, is EPEVTQTPSHQVTQMGQEVILRCVPISNHLYFYWYRQILGQKVEFLVSFYNNEISEKSEIFDDQFSVERPDGSNFTLKIRSTKLEDSAMYFCASGSGSLSYEQYFGPGTRLTVT.

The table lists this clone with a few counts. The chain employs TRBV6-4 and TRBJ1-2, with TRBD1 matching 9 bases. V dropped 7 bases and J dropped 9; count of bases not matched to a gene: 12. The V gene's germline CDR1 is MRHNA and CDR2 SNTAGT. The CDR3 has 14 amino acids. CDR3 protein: CASTQEGQGGRYTF. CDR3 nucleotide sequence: TGTGCCAGCACTCAGGAGGGACAGGGTGGTCGCTACACCTTC.

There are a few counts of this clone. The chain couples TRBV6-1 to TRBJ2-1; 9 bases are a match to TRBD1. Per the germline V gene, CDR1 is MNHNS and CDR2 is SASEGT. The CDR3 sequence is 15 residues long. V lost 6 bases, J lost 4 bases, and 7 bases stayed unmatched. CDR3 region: CASRGDRVSYNEQFF. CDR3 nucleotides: TGTGCCAGCAGGGGGGACAGGGTGAGTTACAATGAGCAGTTCTTC.

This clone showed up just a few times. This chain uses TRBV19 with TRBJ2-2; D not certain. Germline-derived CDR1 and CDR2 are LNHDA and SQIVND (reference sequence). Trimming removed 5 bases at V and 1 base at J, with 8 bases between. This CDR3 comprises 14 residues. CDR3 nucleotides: TGTGCCAGTAGTGGCCTAGAGAACACCGGGGAGCTGTTTTTT. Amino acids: CASSGLENTGELFF. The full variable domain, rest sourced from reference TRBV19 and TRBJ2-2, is DGGITQSPKYLFRKEGQNVTLSCEQNLNHDAMYWYRQDPGQGLRLIYYSQIVNDFQKGDIAEGYSVSREKKESFPLTVTSAQKNPTAFYLCASSGLENTGELFFGEGSRLTVL.

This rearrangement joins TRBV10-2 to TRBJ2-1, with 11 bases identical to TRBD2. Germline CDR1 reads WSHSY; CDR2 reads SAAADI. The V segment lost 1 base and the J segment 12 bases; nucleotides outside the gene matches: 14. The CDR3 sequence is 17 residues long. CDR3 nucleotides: TGCGCCAGCAGTGAGTTTATCGCGGTAGCGGGAGGGCCAAGGCAGTTCTTC. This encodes CASSEFIAVAGGPRQFF.

In DNA, the CDR3 is TGTGCCAGCTCACCACCGAATCTGGGGGGAAACATTCAGTACTTC. As protein: CASSPPNLGGNIQYF. V and J are TRBV18 and TRBJ2-4, with D possibly matching TRBD2 (6 bases). The CDR3 sequence is 15 residues long. The germline V gene encodes CDR1 KGHSH and CDR2 LQKENI. Deletions cut 0 bases from V and 6 bases from J, with 12 bases between.

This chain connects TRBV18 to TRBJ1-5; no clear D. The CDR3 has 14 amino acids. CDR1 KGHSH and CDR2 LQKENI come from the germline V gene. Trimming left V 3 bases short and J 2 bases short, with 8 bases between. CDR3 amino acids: CASSPTQGNQPQHF. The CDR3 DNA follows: TGTGCCAGCTCACCGACCCAGGGCAATCAGCCCCAGCATTTT.

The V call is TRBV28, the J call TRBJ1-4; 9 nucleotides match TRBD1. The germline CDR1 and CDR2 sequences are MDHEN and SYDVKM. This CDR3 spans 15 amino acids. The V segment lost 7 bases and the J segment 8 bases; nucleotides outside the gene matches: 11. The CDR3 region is CASTKTGGLIEKLFF. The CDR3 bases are TGTGCCAGCACGAAGACAGGGGGGCTTATAGAAAAACTGTTTTTT.

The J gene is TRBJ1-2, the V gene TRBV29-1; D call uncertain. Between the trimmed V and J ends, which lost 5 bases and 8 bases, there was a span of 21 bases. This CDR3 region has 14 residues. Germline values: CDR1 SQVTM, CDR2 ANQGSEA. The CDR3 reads CSVYLGPPSLGYTF. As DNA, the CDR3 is TGCAGCGTTTATCTGGGCCCGCCGTCGCTCGGCTACACCTTC.

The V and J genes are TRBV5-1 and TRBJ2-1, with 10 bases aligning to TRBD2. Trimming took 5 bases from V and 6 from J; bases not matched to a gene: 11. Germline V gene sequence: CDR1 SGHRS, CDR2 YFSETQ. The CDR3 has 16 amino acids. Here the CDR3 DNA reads TGCGCCAGCAGTACAGCGGGAGGGCCTTTTGTCAATGAGCAGTTCTTC. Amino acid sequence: CASSTAGGPFVNEQFF.

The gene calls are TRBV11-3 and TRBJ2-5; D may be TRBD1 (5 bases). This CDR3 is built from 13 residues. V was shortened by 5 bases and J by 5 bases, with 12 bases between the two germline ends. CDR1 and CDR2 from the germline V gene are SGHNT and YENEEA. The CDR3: CASSPGLYETQYF. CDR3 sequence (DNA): TGTGCCAGCAGCCCAGGGTTATATGAGACCCAGTACTTC. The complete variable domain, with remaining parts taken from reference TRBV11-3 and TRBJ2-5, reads EAGVVQSPRYKIIEKKQPVAFWCNPISGHNTLYWYLQNLGQGPELLIRYENEEAVDDSQLPKDRFSAERLKGVDSTLKIQPAELGDSAVYLCASSPGLYETQYFGPGTRLLVL.

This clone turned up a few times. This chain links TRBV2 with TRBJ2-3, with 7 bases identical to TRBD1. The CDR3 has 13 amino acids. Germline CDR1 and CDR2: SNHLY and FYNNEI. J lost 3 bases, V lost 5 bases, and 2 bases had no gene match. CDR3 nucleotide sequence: TGTGCCAGCAGTCGGGACAGAACAGATACGCAGTATTTT. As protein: CASSRDRTDTQYF.

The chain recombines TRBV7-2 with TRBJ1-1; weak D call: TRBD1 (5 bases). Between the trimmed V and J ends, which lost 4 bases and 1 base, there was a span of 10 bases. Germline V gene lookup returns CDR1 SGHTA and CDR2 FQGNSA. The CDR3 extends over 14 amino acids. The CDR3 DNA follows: TGTGCCAGCAGCTCCACCAGGGCGAACACTGAAGCTTTCTTT. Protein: CASSSTRANTEAFF. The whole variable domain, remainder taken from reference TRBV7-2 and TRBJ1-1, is GAGVSQSPSNKVTEKGKDVELRCDPISGHTALYWYRQSLGQGLEFLIYFQGNSAPDKSGLPSDRFSAERTGGSVSTLTIQRTQQEDSAVYLCASSSTRANTEAFFGQGTRLTVV.